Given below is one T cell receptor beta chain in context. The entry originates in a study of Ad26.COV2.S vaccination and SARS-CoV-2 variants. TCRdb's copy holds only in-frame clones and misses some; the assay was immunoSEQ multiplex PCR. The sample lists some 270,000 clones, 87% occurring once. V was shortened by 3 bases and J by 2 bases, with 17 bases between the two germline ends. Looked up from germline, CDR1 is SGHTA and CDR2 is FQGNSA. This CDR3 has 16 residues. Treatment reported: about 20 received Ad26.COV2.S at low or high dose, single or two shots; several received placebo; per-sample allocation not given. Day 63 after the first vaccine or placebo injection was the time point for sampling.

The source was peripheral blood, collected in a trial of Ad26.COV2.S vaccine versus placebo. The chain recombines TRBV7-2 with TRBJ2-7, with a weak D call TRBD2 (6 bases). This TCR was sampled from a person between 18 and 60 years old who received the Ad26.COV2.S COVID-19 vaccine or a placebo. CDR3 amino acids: CASSFRRGSGTYEQYF. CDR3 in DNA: TGTGCCAGCAGCTTTCGAAGGGGTAGCGGTACCTACGAGCAGTACTTC.